Listed below are T cell receptor beta chains from one sample, sequenced in a study of beta chain features in type 1 diabetes. TCRdb's copy holds only in-frame clones and misses some; the assay was immunoSEQ multiplex PCR. The sample records about 410,000 clones, 11% to 15% being singletons. Sequencing input: naive CD4+ T cells from blood. These receptors were obtained from a man aged 25-45 years in good health. Both conserved end residues are part of each CDR3. D genes are given only for firm matches. Size is stated for part of the rows, as once, few or many counts, or as a class when the clone is expanded.

cdr3_length,d_call,v_call,clone_size,j_call,cdr3_aa,cdr3_nt
15,TRBD1,TRBV15,.,TRBJ2-7,CATSPGRDRVYEQYF,TGTGCCACCAGTCCGGGCAGGGACAGGGTGTACGAGCAGTACTTC
13,.,TRBV5-8,.,TRBJ2-1,CASSSTAYNEQFF,TGTGCCAGCAGCTCGACTGCCTACAATGAGCAGTTCTTC
14,.,TRBV4-3,.,TRBJ2-3,CASSRGPGTDTQYF,TGCGCCAGCTCTCGGGGCCCAGGCACAGATACGCAGTATTTT
15,.,TRBV4-2,few,TRBJ1-1,CASSPKTVMNTEAFF,TGTGCCAGCAGCCCTAAGACAGTAATGAACACTGAAGCTTTCTTT
16,TRBD1,TRBV10-3,few,TRBJ1-6,CAIRSTGSSYNSPLHF,TGTGCCATCAGGTCGACAGGGAGCTCCTATAATTCACCCCTCCACTTT
14,.,TRBV18,.,TRBJ1-2,CASSPLSGVYGYTF,TGTGCCAGCTCACCACTTTCAGGGGTCTATGGCTACACCTTC
13,.,TRBV7-6,.,TRBJ2-3,CATRNGAVNTQYF,TGTGCTACTCGTAATGGGGCTGTGAATACGCAGTATTTT
16,TRBD2,TRBV18,.,TRBJ2-7,CASSPQGLAGFYEQYF,TGTGCCAGCTCACCTCAGGGACTAGCGGGGTTCTACGAGCAGTACTTC
15,.,TRBV13,.,TRBJ2-3,CASSSLTGGLDTQYF,TGTGCCAGCTCCTCCCTGACAGGAGGGCTTGATACGCAGTATTTT
15,.,TRBV7-9,few,TRBJ2-1,CASSLGEVVYNEQFF,TGTGCCAGCAGCCTGGGTGAGGTAGTATACAATGAGCAGTTCTTC
16,TRBD1,TRBV30,.,TRBJ2-3,CAWSVLTGGFGDTQYF,TGTGCCTGGAGTGTACTTACAGGGGGTTTTGGAGATACGCAGTATTTT
13,.,TRBV11-2,.,TRBJ2-1,CASSQGLANEQFF,TGTGCCAGCAGCCAAGGATTGGCCAATGAGCAGTTCTTC
9,.,TRBV7-9,few,TRBJ1-2,CASSSNDAF,TGTGCCAGCAGCTCGAACGACGCCTTC
13,.,TRBV9,.,TRBJ2-3,CASSVGGLDTQYF,TGTGCCAGCAGCGTAGGAGGGTTGGATACGCAGTATTTT
12,TRBD1,TRBV6-5,few,TRBJ1-2,CASSDRATGYTF,TGTGCCAGCAGCGACAGGGCGACGGGCTACACCTTC
16,.,TRBV4-3,few,TRBJ2-2,CASSQDGALLAGELFF,TGCGCCAGCAGCCAAGACGGGGCTTTGTTAGCCGGGGAGCTGTTTTTT
14,TRBD2,TRBV2,.,TRBJ2-3,CASRGLANTDTQYF,TGTGCCAGCAGGGGACTAGCGAACACAGATACGCAGTATTTT
13,.,TRBV25-1,.,TRBJ1-2,CASSAQQGGGYTF,TGTGCCAGCAGTGCCCAACAGGGTGGTGGCTACACCTTC
15,.,TRBV9,few,TRBJ2-6,CASSSWKAGANVLTF,TGTGCCAGCAGCTCTTGGAAGGCTGGGGCCAACGTCCTGACTTTC
15,.,TRBV15,.,TRBJ2-7,CATSRVGTLGMEQYF,TGTGCCACCAGCAGAGTGGGGACACTAGGAATGGAGCAGTACTTC
13,.,TRBV5-4,.,TRBJ1-5,CASSSGSNQPQHF,TGTGCCAGCAGCTCAGGCAGCAATCAGCCCCAGCATTTT
15,TRBD1,TRBV9,few,TRBJ2-7,CASSVSPGQGYEQYF,TGTGCCAGCAGCGTTAGTCCGGGACAGGGCTACGAGCAGTACTTC
17,.,TRBV5-1,few,TRBJ1-2,CASSLAVKAGTLYGYTF,TGCGCCAGCAGCTTGGCCGTGAAGGCCGGGACTCTTTATGGCTACACCTTC
13,.,TRBV6-4,few,TRBJ2-1,CASSRSEYNEQFF,TGTGCCAGCAGTCGTAGCGAGTACAATGAGCAGTTCTTC
14,TRBD1,TRBV5-1,.,TRBJ2-7,CASSPDRSTYEQYF,TGCGCCAGCAGCCCGGACAGGAGTACCTACGAGCAGTACTTC
8,.,TRBV20-1,few,TRBJ2-1,CSVGEQFF,TGCAGTGTGGGGGAGCAGTTCTTC
12,.,TRBV25-1,.,TRBJ1-2,CASSERGNGYTF,TGTGCCAGCAGTGAGAGGGGAAATGGCTACACCTTC
15,.,TRBV7-9,few,TRBJ1-1,CASSQARDLNTEAFF,TGTGCCAGCAGCCAAGCGCGGGACCTTAACACTGAAGCTTTCTTT
12,.,TRBV29-1,.,TRBJ1-3,CSARVRGNTIYF,TGCAGCGCGAGGGTACGAGGAAACACCATATATTTT
14,.,TRBV27,.,TRBJ1-6,CASKGWGRGSPLHF,TGTGCCAGCAAGGGGTGGGGCCGGGGTTCACCCCTCCACTTT
15,TRBD1,TRBV5-1,.,TRBJ1-1,CASSSGTDRVTEAFF,TGCGCCAGCAGCTCCGGAACAGACAGGGTTACTGAAGCTTTCTTT
16,.,TRBV5-1,few,TRBJ2-5,CASSLGTGSSEETQYF,TGCGCCAGCAGCTTGGGCACGGGGAGTTCCGAAGAGACCCAGTACTTC
15,TRBD2,TRBV30,few,TRBJ2-2,CAWGTSGSYTGELFF,TGTGCCTGGGGGACTAGCGGGAGTTATACCGGGGAGCTGTTTTTT
15,TRBD1,TRBV11-2,.,TRBJ1-2,CASSLPSGTGDGYTF,TGTGCCAGCAGCTTACCCTCCGGGACAGGGGATGGCTACACCTTC
17,.,TRBV27,.,TRBJ1-5,CASSLSFSSVSNQPQHF,TGTGCCAGCAGTTTATCTTTCAGCTCGGTGAGCAATCAGCCCCAGCATTTT
15,TRBD1,TRBV11-2,few,TRBJ2-1,CASSSGQGSYNEQFF,TGTGCCAGCAGCTCTGGACAGGGGTCCTACAATGAGCAGTTCTTC
18,.,TRBV4-3,.,TRBJ2-3,CASSQEVTKGIPTDTQYF,TGCGCCAGCAGCCAAGAGGTGACTAAGGGAATCCCCACAGATACGCAGTATTTT
15,.,TRBV11-2,few,TRBJ2-5,CASRGITGYQETQYF,TGTGCCAGCAGGGGCATCACAGGGTACCAAGAGACCCAGTACTTC
13,TRBD1,TRBV13,few,TRBJ2-3,CASRTGNTDTQYF,TGTGCCTCGCGGACAGGAAACACAGATACGCAGTATTTT
14,.,TRBV5-6,.,TRBJ1-2,CASSLVSALDGYTF,TGTGCCAGCAGCTTGGTGTCGGCCCTGGATGGCTACACCTTC
14,.,TRBV23-1,.,TRBJ2-1,CASVRSPIRYEQFF,TGCGCCAGCGTTCGGTCTCCAATCCGATATGAGCAGTTCTTC
16,.,TRBV7-8,.,TRBJ2-5,CASSSLWGALQETQYF,TGTGCCAGCAGCTCCTTGTGGGGGGCCCTCCAAGAGACCCAGTACTTC
15,.,TRBV4-1,.,TRBJ1-1,CASSYSGRGNTEAFF,TGCGCCAGCAGCTACAGCGGGCGCGGTAACACTGAAGCTTTCTTT
13,TRBD1,TRBV29-1,.,TRBJ2-2,CSTTGGNTGELFF,TGCAGCACCACAGGGGGAAACACCGGGGAGCTGTTTTTT
14,.,TRBV10-3,.,TRBJ2-7,CAISASSLTYEQYF,TGTGCCATCTCGGCTAGTTCCCTAACCTACGAGCAGTACTTC
13,TRBD1,TRBV29-1,.,TRBJ1-2,CSVGDRSLYGYTF,TGCAGCGTTGGGGACAGGAGCCTCTATGGCTACACCTTC
12,.,TRBV7-2,.,TRBJ2-5,CASSLLWETQYF,TGTGCCAGCAGCTTATTGTGGGAGACCCAGTACTTC
12,.,TRBV30,few,TRBJ2-1,CAWSVVRGEQFF,TGTGCCTGGAGTGTGGTGCGCGGTGAGCAGTTCTTC